A single sample is the source of the 7 T cell receptor beta chains below, sequenced in a study of cytomegalovirus exposure and HLA in healthy donors. Method: immunoSEQ multiplex PCR; TCRdb's copy keeps in-frame clones and lacks some. Of 260,000 or so clones listed, 88% are singletons. Sequencing was performed on PBMCs. Source of these receptors: a woman aged 18-30 years in good health and CMV-seronegative.

Only one count was recorded for this clone. This sequence joins TRBV7-9 and TRBJ2-3, with 12 bases identical to TRBD2. The CDR3 runs 17 residues. Germline CDR1 and CDR2: SEHNR and FQNEAQ (reference sequence). The V gene end was trimmed by 2 bases and the J gene end by 6 bases; junction bases not matched to a gene: 9. CDR3 amino acids: CASSLRVTSGSLDTQYF. CDR3 nucleotide sequence: TGTGCCAGCAGCTTAAGGGTGACTAGCGGGAGCCTTGATACGCAGTATTTT.

The chain couples TRBV7-9 to TRBJ2-7; 8 nucleotides agree with TRBD1. The CDR3 sequence is 15 residues long. Germline lookup yields CDR1 SEHNR and CDR2 FQNEAQ (reference sequence). Germline trimming cut 8 bases from V and 5 bases from J; bases unmatched to any gene: 14. This CDR3 is CASSPGQGPHDEQYF. CDR3 DNA sequence: TGTGCCAGCTCGCCCGGACAGGGACCTCATGACGAGCAGTACTTC.

The V gene is TRBV28, the J gene TRBJ2-7; 7 nucleotides align to TRBD1. The CDR3 sequence is 16 residues long. V trimming: 3 bases; J trimming: 1 base; junction bases outside the gene matches: 9. Germline V gives CDR1 MDHEN, CDR2 SYDVKM. The chain's CDR3 is CASSFPLPGQSYEQYF. The CDR3 DNA follows: TGTGCCAGCAGTTTCCCACTTCCGGGACAGTCCTACGAGCAGTACTTC. The variable domain in full, with the rest retrieved from reference TRBV28 and TRBJ2-7, is DVKVTQSSRYLVKRTGEKVFLECVQDMDHENMFWYRQDPGLGLRLIYFSYDVKMKEKGDIPEGYSVSREKKERFSLILESASTNQTSMYLCASSFPLPGQSYEQYFGPGTRLTVT.

This clone was detected only once. The chain recombines TRBV27 with TRBJ2-1; perhaps TRBD2 as D (6 bases). The germline CDR1 and CDR2 sequences are MNHEY and SMNVEV (reference sequence). The ends were cut back, 5 bases at V and 0 bases at J, with 11 bases in the middle. The CDR3 has 15 residues. The CDR3 DNA is TGTGCCAGCAGTCCGGTAGCGGCCTCCTACAATGAGCAGTTCTTC. Its translation is CASSPVAASYNEQFF.

V usage is TRBV4-3 and J usage is TRBJ1-5; D gene uncertain. V lost 0 bases and J 6 bases, leaving 9 bases between the germline ends. The CDR3 runs to 14 residues. The V gene's germline CDR1 is LGHNA and CDR2 YSLEER. This CDR3 reads CASSQDPIVQPQHF. The CDR3 region has the DNA TGCGCCAGCAGCCAAGATCCCATAGTTCAGCCCCAGCATTTT.

This sequence joins TRBV29-1 and TRBJ2-1; tentatively, D is TRBD2 (6 bases). Germline-derived CDR1 and CDR2 are SQVTM and ANQGSEA. Trimming removed 4 bases from V and 7 bases from J, with 11 bases in between. The CDR3 has 12 amino acids. The CDR3: CSVVSGVNEQFF. The CDR3 DNA reads as TGCAGCGTTGTCTCGGGAGTGAATGAGCAGTTCTTC.

This clone has more than one count but fewer than ten. The chain recombines TRBV9 with TRBJ2-3; 8 bases line up with TRBD2. Germline V gene lookup returns CDR1 SGDLS and CDR2 YYNGEE. CDR3 length: 16 residues. With 0 bases clipped from V and 6 bases from J, the junction kept 9 bases outside the gene matches. Here the CDR3 reads CASSVEAGGPHDTQYF. DNA of the CDR3: TGTGCCAGCAGCGTAGAGGCGGGAGGACCACATGATACGCAGTATTTT.